What follows are 29 T cell receptor beta chains derived from one specimen sequenced in a study of T cell changes during pregnancy in multiple sclerosis (dated by TCRdb to the late 2010s). Libraries came from the immunoSEQ multiplex PCR assay. This immuneACCESS table, as held by TCRdb, lists in-frame sequences with V and J called but not all clones. Of the missing ones, under half trace to an unresolved V gene in checked studies; the others have no known cause. For this sample the table gives tens of thousands of clones, of which roughly 89% were detected only once. Around 3.4% of the sample is in the top ten clones. This material consisted of CD8+ T cells from peripheral blood mononuclear cells, taken in the third trimester of pregnancy. These receptors originate from a female donor with multiple sclerosis, enrolled in a pregnancy study.

The rearrangement uses TRBV5-3 and TRBJ2-7; D unclear. TRBV5-3 is marked as an open reading frame, function uncertain. V lost 8 bases and J lost 2, with 23 bases in between. The CDR3 runs 16 residues. The chain's CDR3 is CARLEMASEKTYEQYF. In nucleotides, the CDR3 is TGTGCCAGGCTGGAGATGGCCTCAGAAAAAACCTACGAGCAGTACTTC.

This clone occurred a few times. CDR3 residues: CASNPGLGPEAFF. The CDR3 nucleotides are TGTGCCAGTAACCCAGGGTTGGGCCCTGAAGCTTTCTTT. The V and J genes are TRBV19 and TRBJ1-1; D might be TRBD1 (5 bases). The V and J ends lost 7 bases and 6 bases respectively, with 15 bases between them. The length of the CDR3 is 13 residues. CDR1 LNHDA and CDR2 SQIVND come from the germline V gene (reference sequence).

This chain joins TRBV6-1 and TRBJ2-7; tentatively, D is TRBD1 (5 bases). The germline V and J ends were trimmed by 5 bases and 1 base, with 15 bases remaining between them. CDR1 is MNHNS and CDR2 is SASEGT in the germline V gene. The CDR3 length is 15 residues. The CDR3 DNA is TGTGCCAGCAGTCAACAAAGGGGCCTATCCTACGAGCAGTACTTC. It translates to CASSQQRGLSYEQYF.

The CDR3 loop is CASSLGTSGISAGEQYF. The CDR3, as DNA: TGTGCCAGCAGCTTGGGGACTAGCGGTATATCAGCGGGAGAGCAGTACTTC. The chain recombines TRBV5-4 with TRBJ2-7; 10 positions match TRBD2. The junction had 13 bases not matched to a gene; V was cut back by 0 bases and J by 7 bases. The CDR3 is made up of 17 amino acids. The germline V gene encodes CDR1 SGHNT and CDR2 YYREEE (reference sequence).

V usage is TRBV4-1 and J usage is TRBJ2-1; 13 bases fit TRBD2. Germline CDR1 and CDR2: MGHRA and YSYEKL. The CDR3 length is 16 residues. Losses at the gene ends were 0 bases for V and 9 bases for J; bases not matched to a gene: 5. The CDR3 DNA follows: TGCGCCAGCAGCCAAGACGGACTAGCGGGGGTCGTTGAGCAGTTCTTC. Its protein product is CASSQDGLAGVVEQFF.

This clone has a single count. The V and J genes are TRBV5-1 and TRBJ2-1; 9 bases agree with TRBD1. Germline V gene lookup returns CDR1 SGHRS and CDR2 YFSETQ. Trimming took 0 bases from V and 7 from J; bases not matched to a gene: 5. The CDR3 length is 15 residues. CDR3 coding DNA: TGCGCCAGCAGCTTGGAGGGACAGGGAGGTAATGAGCAGTTCTTC. This translates into CASSLEGQGGNEQFF.

The chain carries TRBV7-8 and TRBJ2-1; TRBD1 matches 8 bases. Trimming removed 2 bases from V and 1 base from J; junction bases left unmatched: 10. Germline CDR1 is SGHVS and CDR2 is FQNEAQ. The CDR3 spans 18 residues. The CDR3 nucleotides read TGTGCCAGCAGCTTATTAGTCTTTGGGACAGGTTCCTACAATGAGCAGTTCTTC. It encodes CASSLLVFGTGSYNEQFF.

The chain recombines TRBV10-2 with TRBJ2-1; 11 nucleotides agree with TRBD1. Looked up from germline, CDR1 is WSHSY and CDR2 is SAAADI. CDR3 length: 14 amino acids. V gave up 9 bases and J gave up 6 bases; unmatched junction bases: 7. CDR3 sequence: CASKTGTGGNEQFF. The DNA of the CDR3 is TGCGCCAGTAAAACCGGGACAGGGGGCAATGAGCAGTTCTTC.

This clone was observed a handful of times. The chain combines TRBV6-4 with TRBJ2-3; 8 bases fit TRBD2. Losses at the gene ends were 0 bases for V and 7 bases for J; bases not matched to a gene: 6. Germline CDR1 MRHNA, CDR2 SNTAGT. The CDR3 extends over 15 amino acids. As DNA, the CDR3 is TGTGCCAGCAGTGACTCCGGGGGGGGAACAAATACGCAGTATTTT. Amino acids: CASSDSGGGTNTQYF.

The gene calls are TRBV7-9 and TRBJ1-1; the match to TRBD1 covers 7 bases. Germline loops: CDR1 SEHNR, CDR2 FQNEAQ (reference sequence). The CDR3 is made up of 15 amino acids. V shed 5 bases, J shed 2 bases, and the junction held 8 bases outside the gene matches. CDR3 bases: TGTGCCAGCAGCAGGGACAGTGGGGGAAACACTGAAGCTTTCTTT. Protein sequence: CASSRDSGGNTEAFF.

The chain employs TRBV4-1 and TRBJ2-7, with 7 bases that match TRBD1. V trimming: 2 bases; J trimming: 5 bases; junction bases outside the gene matches: 9. This CDR3 comprises 15 residues. Germline V lookup: CDR1 MGHRA, CDR2 YSYEKL. As DNA, the CDR3 is TGCGCCAGCAGCCAAACTGACAGGGTTAAAGACGAGCAGTACTTC. Protein product: CASSQTDRVKDEQYF.

The chain has TRBV9 and TRBJ1-6, with 8 bases matching TRBD1. The CDR3 length is 16 residues. V shed 0 bases, J shed 8 bases, and the junction held 7 bases outside the gene matches. Per germline, CDR1 SGDLS and CDR2 YYNGEE. The CDR3 is CASSVGDRGYDSPLHF. In nucleotides, the CDR3 is TGTGCCAGCAGCGTAGGTGACAGGGGTTATGATTCACCCCTCCACTTT. The full variable domain, in which reference TRBV9 and TRBJ1-6 provide the parts outside the CDR3, is DSGVTQTPKHLITATGQRVTLRCSPRSGDLSVYWYQQSLDQGLQFLIQYYNGEERAKGNILERFSAQQFPDLHSELNLSSLELGDSALYFCASSVGDRGYDSPLHFGNGTRLTVT.

As DNA, the CDR3 is TGCGCCAGCAGTGTAGCGGGCCTCGGGGATGAGCAGTTCTTC. As protein: CASSVAGLGDEQFF. The genes are TRBV10-2 and TRBJ2-1; 7 nucleotides agree with TRBD2. The CDR3 is 14 amino acids. Germline CDR1 reads WSHSY; CDR2 reads SAAADI. The ends lost 4 bases at V and 8 bases at J; junction bases unmatched: 8.

The gene calls are TRBV4-2 and TRBJ1-1, with D unresolved. V was shortened by 0 bases and J by 6 bases, with 14 bases between the two germline ends. There are 15 residues in the CDR3. Germline V gene lookup returns CDR1 LGHNA and CDR2 YNFKEQ. The CDR3 loop reads CASSQEILLGAEAFF. As DNA, the CDR3 is TGTGCCAGCAGCCAAGAGATCCTTTTGGGCGCTGAAGCTTTCTTT.

The chain is built from TRBV27 and TRBJ1-1; D gene unclear. Trimming took 0 bases from V and 0 from J, leaving 8 bases between them. CDR3 length: 15 amino acids. CDR1 and CDR2 (germline): MNHEY, SMNVEV (reference sequence). CDR3 DNA sequence: TGTGCCAGCAGTTTATCGGGCAGTTTGAACACTGAAGCTTTCTTT. The encoded protein is CASSLSGSLNTEAFF.

The chain recombines TRBV27 with TRBJ2-7; a possible D gene is TRBD1 (5 bases). Deletions cut 5 bases from V and 6 bases from J, with 14 bases between. Germline V gene data show CDR1 as MNHEY and CDR2 as SMNVEV (reference sequence). The CDR3 has 13 amino acids. The DNA for the CDR3 is TGTGCCAGCAGTATCAGGGCAATCGGCGAGCAGTACTTC. This gives the protein CASSIRAIGEQYF.

The CDR3 DNA is TGTGCCAGCAGCTTAGTCCCCTCAGATTCCTACGAGCAGTACTTC. It codes for CASSLVPSDSYEQYF. The gene calls are TRBV11-2 and TRBJ2-7; D remains unclear. V lost 1 base and J lost 1, with 11 bases in between. This CDR3 has 15 residues. Germline CDR1 SGHAT, CDR2 FQNNGV.

J is TRBJ1-1 and V is TRBV27; TRBD1 agrees at 7 bases. The ends lost 4 bases at V and 2 bases at J; junction bases unmatched: 4. The CDR3 consists of 14 residues. From germline, CDR1 is MNHEY and CDR2 SMNVEV (reference sequence). This chain's CDR3 is CASSYNRGNTEAFF. Written as DNA, the CDR3 is TGTGCCAGCAGTTACAACAGGGGAAACACTGAAGCTTTCTTT.

J is TRBJ1-2 and V is TRBV2; 7 bases line up with TRBD1. The CDR3 covers 12 residues. V was clipped by 2 bases and J by 10 bases; unmatched bases: 4. Germline CDR1 reads SNHLY; CDR2 reads FYNNEI. CDR3 bases: TGTGCCAGCAGTGAAAAGGAGGGGGCCTACACCTTC. Its translation is CASSEKEGAYTF.

The V call is TRBV6-4, the J call TRBJ2-3; 9 bases match TRBD2. Trimming cost V 5 bases and J 2 bases; bases outside gene matches: 2. The CDR3 has 14 residues. Germline V gene sequence: CDR1 MRHNA, CDR2 SNTAGT. CDR3 residues: CASSQRGDTDTQYF. DNA of the CDR3: TGTGCCAGCAGTCAGCGGGGGGACACAGATACGCAGTATTTT.

The rearrangement links TRBV29-1 to TRBJ2-3; 7 bases line up with TRBD2. Germline loops: CDR1 SQVTM, CDR2 ANQGSEA. The CDR3 is made up of 13 amino acids. Unmatched junction bases numbered 4, after V lost 5 bases and J lost 2 bases. The CDR3 protein is CSVRGGDTDTQYF. The DNA for the CDR3 is TGCAGCGTTAGGGGAGGGGACACAGATACGCAGTATTTT.

Concerning this clone: The CDR3 carries no conserved terminal phenylalanine or tryptophan, so it likely arises from a read error. Because the CDR3's place on the DNA is in doubt, the DNA is left out and the CDR3 is given as listed by TCRdb. The chain employs TRBV21-1 and TRBJ2-3; the tabulated D call, TRBD2, remains unverified against the DNA. TRBV21-1 is assigned pseudogene status. A total of 9 residues make up the CDR3, ends included. CDR3 sequence reads: CASSKVAGP.

This rearrangement joins TRBV6-5 to TRBJ2-7, with 7 bases that match TRBD1. The V segment lost 0 bases and the J segment 3 bases; nucleotides outside the gene matches: 5. CDR1 is MNHEY and CDR2 is SVGAGI in the germline V gene. The CDR3 is made up of 15 amino acids. Here the CDR3 DNA reads TGTGCCAGCAGTTACTCGGCAGGGGGATTCTACGAGCAGTACTTC. Translating gives CASSYSAGGFYEQYF.

The chain combines TRBV19 with TRBJ1-1, with TRBD1 matching over 7 bases. J lost 4 bases, V lost 10 bases, and 6 bases had no gene match. The CDR3 contains 12 residues. Germline values: CDR1 LNHDA, CDR2 SQIVND (reference sequence). The CDR3, as DNA: TGTGCCACTATTCAGGGGGGCACTGAAGCTTTCTTT. It is translated as CATIQGGTEAFF. Full variable domain (missing parts from reference TRBV19 and TRBJ1-1): DGGITQSPKYLFRKEGQNVTLSCEQNLNHDAMYWYRQDPGQGLRLIYYSQIVNDFQKGDIAEGYSVSREKKESFPLTVTSAQKNPTAFYLCATIQGGTEAFFGQGTRLTVV.

The chain combines TRBV5-6 with TRBJ2-5; possible D gene TRBD2, 6 bases. This CDR3 is 12 amino acids long. V was trimmed by 4 bases and J by 5 bases, leaving 9 bases between them. Germline V CDR1 and CDR2: SGHDT, YYEEEE. The CDR3 here is CASSPGGETQYF. Here the CDR3 DNA reads TGTGCCAGCAGCCCCGGAGGGGAGACCCAGTACTTC.

The V and J genes are TRBV11-2 and TRBJ2-1; D may be TRBD2 (5 bases). Trimming took 3 bases from V and 1 from J, leaving 16 bases between them. Germline V gene sequence: CDR1 SGHAT, CDR2 FQNNGV. This CDR3 is 17 amino acids long. For the CDR3, the DNA is TGTGCCAGCAGCTTGGGTCGCCAGCGGTGGTCCTACAATGAGCAGTTCTTC. It codes for CASSLGRQRWSYNEQFF.

The sample holds a few counts of this clone. The chain employs TRBV19 and TRBJ1-1; D perhaps matches TRBD1 (5 bases). Trimming took off 3 bases at V and 4 bases at J, with 12 bases between the two ends. This CDR3 region has 14 residues. CDR1 is LNHDA and CDR2 is SQIVND in the germline V gene (reference sequence). CDR3 nucleotide sequence: TGTGCCAGTAGTATGCAGGGATCAAGCACTGAAGCTTTCTTT. This translates into CASSMQGSSTEAFF.

The V gene is TRBV7-6, the J gene TRBJ1-3, with a possible D match to TRBD1 (6 bases). The CDR3 has 15 residues. V was trimmed by 4 bases and J by 4 bases, leaving 14 bases between them. Germline-derived CDR1 and CDR2 are SGHVS and FNYEAQ. The CDR3, as DNA: TGTGCCAGCAGCTCTGGGGGGGCTCCAGGAAACACCATATATTTT. Amino acids: CASSSGGAPGNTIYF.

The J gene is TRBJ1-1, the V gene TRBV4-3; no clear D. Deletions cut 1 base from V and 4 bases from J, with 7 bases between. The V gene's germline CDR1 is LGHNA and CDR2 YSLEER. The CDR3 contains 13 residues. The CDR3 protein is CASSQVSGTEAFF. CDR3 DNA sequence: TGCGCCAGCAGCCAAGTTTCGGGCACTGAAGCTTTCTTT.